This T cell receptor beta chain derives from a study of cytomegalovirus exposure and HLA in healthy donors (TCRdb year 2017). The study in broad terms: In an earlier analysis of around 540 of the donors, 250 to 300 Gb of sequence data and 100 million or so unique TCR beta sequences from some 170 million T cells were reported. Around 300 gigabases of sequencing data and 70 million to 100 million unique TCR sequences were included in an early release covering about 600 HLA-typed donors. Among the roughly 400 genotyped donors, more than 70% belonged to the genetic ancestry cluster associated with self-reported Caucasian donors. The study aimed to test whether cataloging public T cell receptors could reveal signatures of past pathogen exposure. The study used immunosequencing to profile the T cell repertoires of 666 subjects and linked those repertoires to cytomegalovirus serostatus. Along with the roughly 610-subject first cohort, a separate validation cohort of approximately 110 different subjects was used. To predict cytomegalovirus infection status, the study combined high-throughput TCR immunosequencing, statistical association of individual TCRs with disease status, and machine learning. In a later analysis, previously published TCR beta repertoires from more than 500 donors were re-analyzed and high-resolution HLA genotyping was added so that TCR occurrence patterns could be studied. In the later analysis, no new phenotypic data were used to find candidate immune exposures; instead, reliance was placed on TCR beta sequences and their occurrence across donors. An earlier analysis of approximately 580 of the donors used high-throughput TCR beta sequencing to judge whether each TCR beta V gene segment behaved as functional or pseudogenic. Donor age, sex, ethnicity and CMV serostatus were compiled alongside the repertoire data. A later genetic analysis took genome-wide SNP genotypes for about 55% of the 666 donors and used that subset as a discovery cohort. Every discovery cohort repertoire had been produced on one sequencing platform. Class I and class II HLA loci were covered by the typing at four-digit resolution. Typing coverage differed by locus: A, B, C, DRB1 and DQB1 were typed in roughly 629-630 donors, DQA1 in about 560, DPA1 in 600 to 610, and DPB1 in approximately 450. A few DR-DQ haplotypes were handled as single units for association and clustering because linkage in the cohort was strong. Among about 400 genotyped donors of the cohort, an average of approximately 240,000 unique TCR beta nucleotide sequences was sequenced per donor, of which about 18% were non-productive.

The CDR3 goes from the cysteine to the phenylalanine over 14 residues. The CDR3 DNA has 42 bases and is translated from base 1. Cut back by 6 bases and 6 bases, the V and J ends lie 15 bases apart. Per the germline V gene, MDHEN is the CDR1 and SYDVKM is the CDR2. Paper-wide results and their limitations: The 87-base-pair reads could not distinguish some IMGT-functional V segments, including TRBV6-2 and TRBV6-3, so those segments were excluded. A cluster of highly shared sequence variants was judged likely to represent a technical artifact of the sequencing pipeline. Immune exposure information for the cohort was limited to CMV serostatus. Because counts were too low, approximately 15 rarely observed V segments, including chromosome 9 orphons, were excluded from the earlier analysis of 587 of the donors. According to the authors, the approach could potentially be generalized to other disease states and immunological phenotypes. An association between a missense DCLRE1C variant and V-gene and J-gene trimming of TCR beta chains was found in a later genetic analysis and replicated in an independent cohort. A few of the identified cytomegalovirus-associated TCR beta chains were confirmed in vitro to be specific for cytomegalovirus antigens. In a later genetic analysis, fewer N-insertions in productive TCRs were reported among donors in an Asian-associated ancestry cluster than the roughly 700-donor mean. This cohort had only TCR beta chains sequenced, and the lack of alpha or paired-chain data limited which features could be detected. Compared with equally common non-associated chains, HLA-associated TCR beta chains in a later analysis were more clonally expanded and had lower generation probabilities. The study listed approximately 150 TCR beta chains as associated with cytomegalovirus. Most TCR sequences were observed very rarely across donors, whereas some public TCRs were present in many individuals. Broadly in line with IMGT annotations, most TCR beta V segments showed up in productive rearrangements about 87% or about 30% of the time in an earlier analysis of under 700 of the donors. A further reported finding was that TCR beta sequences accurately predicted the HLA-A and HLA-B alleles for most subjects in the first cohort. The classifier was reported to diagnose cytomegalovirus status with high specificity and sensitivity in both the original and validation cohorts. Most CMV-associated TCR beta chains appeared to be HLA-restricted in a later analysis, and the HLA associations seemed to be driven largely by CMV exposure. Because some donors lacked HLA typing at each locus, the association tests relied only on the typed subset. According to a later analysis, parvovirus B19, influenza, CMV and Epstein-Barr virus appeared linked to several top co-occurrence clusters. According to a later analysis, TCR association rates differed among HLA loci, with DRB1 alleles showing the most associated TCRs and HLA-C alleles showing the fewest. Correlated functional status among segregating V segments might be attributable to linkage disequilibrium, but an unknown experimental factor could not be ruled out. Specific HLA alleles were associated with 15,000 to 20,000 TCR beta sequences at a false discovery rate of 0.05 in a later analysis. Strong co-occurrence of HLA alleles, especially DR and DQ, made assigning TCR associations to individual alleles difficult. The presence/absence analyses assumed that sequencing depth was roughly uniform across donors, and that assumption may not be true.

The library was obtained by the immunoSEQ multiplex PCR assay. A mixture of 60 forward primers for TCR Vbeta segments and 13 reverse primers for TCR Jbeta segments was used in the multiplex PCR. The CDR3 region of rearranged TCR beta genes was amplified from genomic DNA with a multiplex PCR assay. On the Illumina HiSeq System, the amplified TCR beta libraries were sequenced as 87-base-pair reads. The paper's data handling went like this. In a later analysis, some 80 million unique TCR beta chains were counted across the 650 to 700 repertoires, and roughly 11 million of these chains were shared by at least two donors. A nearest-neighbor algorithm error-corrected the raw reads and collapsed the reads into unique sequences, merging closely related sequences to remove PCR and sequencing errors. V, D and J gene segments were assigned by aligning CDR3 sequences to IMGT reference sequences. For a sequence to be retained, a match of at least six nucleotides was required to both a V gene segment and a J gene segment. A rearrangement counted as productive if the CDR3 had no stop codons and remained in frame with V and J, and every other rearrangement counted as non-productive. CDR3 was defined according to IMGT convention as the region running from the second conserved V-encoded cysteine to the conserved J-encoded phenylalanine. Sequences without an unambiguous match to a single V gene segment were excluded from the earlier analysis of 500 to 700 of the donors. In an earlier analysis of 587 of the donors, V segments were called functional above 56.7% productive rearrangements and were called segregating when the between-donor standard deviation exceeded 5%. A statistical classification framework was built to diagnose cytomegalovirus status from the catalog of TCR beta chain sequences. A later analysis assigned V and J genes by comparing TCR nucleotide sequences with IMGT/GENE-DB human TR gene sequences. In a later analysis, CDR3 sequences and most-parsimonious VDJ recombination scenarios were assigned using the TCRdist pipeline. A later analysis defined each TCR beta chain by its CDR3 amino acid sequence plus V-gene family, and excluded reads lacking a unique V-gene family. In a later analysis, a few hundred highly shared, low-generation-probability nucleotide sequences were removed to address suspected cross-contamination and a sequencing artifact. For each public chain, a later analysis derived a clonal expansion index from normalized ranks of inferred template counts within each repertoire. In a later analysis, generation probabilities were computed using a VDJ recombination model fitted to out-of-frame rearrangements, and the results were checked against IGoR. In a later analysis, hypergeometric tests were used to score TCR-TCR, TCR-HLA and TCR-CMV co-occurrence, with a repertoire-size bias correction applied to TCR pairs. To estimate false discovery rates, a later analysis permuted the HLA or CMV assignments 20 times. In a later analysis, co-occurring TCRs were grouped with DBSCAN, and TCRdist sequence similarity was added when clustering was performed within HLA-allele-positive subsets. Repertoires with fewer than 30,000 or more than 120,000 public chains, plus five repertoires with anomalous nucleotide sharing, were excluded from co-occurrence clustering. TCRdb re-hosts the immuneACCESS table, in-frame sequences only. Its copies lack some clones; in the studies checked, an unresolved V gene accounts for under half of them, and the cause for the rest is not known. The DNA gave D and trimming, while V, J and clone size come from that table. For this sample there are approximately 80,000 clones; roughly 73% appear just once. The ten biggest clones cover roughly a sixth of the sample.

This clone is assessed as medium-sized (0.01 to 0.1%). This clone's antigen is unknown. Per-base quality was not reported, and no clone a single base away is much larger than it. The cohort comprised several hundred healthy bone marrow donors. All cohort members were sampled while nominally healthy, although unrecorded immune exposures were likely present. The donor tested CMV seropositive and was one of the 289 seropositive cohort members. Each donor provided a peripheral blood sample, and peripheral blood mononuclear cells were used for TCR beta sequencing. The Qiagen DNeasy Blood Extraction Kit was used to extract genomic DNA from the blood cell samples.

Material for sequencing was PBMCs. The chain is assembled from TRBV28 and TRBJ2-1, with no confident D gene call. The sequence came from a woman aged 40-49 years in good health and CMV-seropositive. The CDR3 is CASRPPGGINEQFF. The DNA reads as follows: TGTGCCAGCAGACCACCGGGTGGAATCAATGAGCAGTTCTTC.